Below, 25 T cell receptor beta chains from the same sample are listed, as sequenced in a study of regulatory T cells in long-lasting Graves disease. The time point is: newly diagnosed GD, antithyroid drugs for less than 3 months. Researchers made the TCR library from RNA that was extracted from PBMCs. With iRepertoire HTBI primers and Arm-PCR of CDR3 regions, TCR beta libraries were built. Using its own MiXCR run on the multiplex PCR reads, TCRdb lists one record per CDR3 protein. Found here are about 210,000 distinct CDR3 sequences, around 20% of them singletons; the top ten hold approximately 12%. The same specimen was also included in a second study, on T cells in Graves' hyperthyroidism and ophthalmopathy.

Sample: peripheral blood mononuclear cells (PBMCs), taken at new diagnosis, from a patient treated with antithyroid drugs. The receptor source for this set is a woman aged 25 to 39 with Graves disease.

In this sample, this clonotype turned up many times. The chain carries TRBV9 and TRBJ1-3; D possibly corresponds to TRBD1 (5 bases). The V end was cut by 3 bases, the J end by 4 bases, with 14 bases between. CDR1 and CDR2 (germline): SGDLS, YYNGEE. CDR3 length: 15 residues. CDR3 sequence reads: CASSGLPDRGNTIYF. CDR3 in DNA: TGTGCCAGCAGCGGACTCCCCGACAGAGGAAACACCATATATTTT.

This clonotype was recorded at least ten times. CDR3 DNA: TGTGCCAGCAGCTTATCGCCCGTAGGGGGGGTTGAAGCTTTCTTT. Protein product: CASSLSPVGGVEAFF. V and J are TRBV7-3 and TRBJ1-1, with D possibly being TRBD1 (6 bases). The CDR3 is 15 residues long. Trimming shortened V by 2 bases and J by 7 bases, and 17 bases separated the two germline ends. Germline CDR1 and CDR2: SGHTA and FQGTGA.

This clonotype was picked up many times. V and J are TRBV29-1 and TRBJ2-7; 7 positions agree with TRBD2. Trimming at V came to 4 bases and at J to 2 bases, leaving 2 bases not matched to a gene. This CDR3 is built from 12 residues. Germline CDR1 and CDR2: SQVTM and ANQGSEA. DNA of the CDR3: TGCAGCGTTGGCGCGGGAGCCTACGAGCAGTACTTC. It encodes CSVGAGAYEQYF.

As to this clonotype: With a far larger clone one base away, a read error is the likely cause. The V and J genes are TRBV11-2 and TRBJ2-1, with a weak D call TRBD2 (5 bases). The end of the DNA is better explained by TRBJ2-5, so the J call may be wrong. Germline V gene data show CDR1 as SGHAT and CDR2 as FQNNGV. The CDR3 contains 12 residues. CDR3 DNA sequence: TGTGCCACTCGAGGGCACCAAGAGACCCAGTACTTC. Amino acid sequence: CATRGHQETQYF.

This clonotype was observed many times. The chain carries TRBV11-3 and TRBJ2-1, with 8 bases matching TRBD2. After removal of 5 bases from V and 6 bases from J, the junction contained 15 bases not matched to a gene. The germline gives CDR1 SGHNT, CDR2 YENEEA. The CDR3 is 17 amino acids. CDR3 sequence reads: CASSPPYSAGGSNEQFF. The CDR3, as DNA: TGTGCCAGCAGCCCCCCATACTCGGCGGGAGGTAGCAATGAGCAGTTCTTC.

This clonotype has only a few counts. The V gene is TRBV24-1, the J gene TRBJ1-3; D perhaps matches TRBD1 (5 bases). The CDR3 loop spans 17 amino acids. V lost 1 base and J lost 0, with 12 bases in between. Germline CDR1 and CDR2: KGHDR and SFDVKD. CDR3: CATSDLQADDSGNTIYF. DNA of the CDR3: TGTGCCACCAGTGATTTACAGGCCGACGACTCTGGAAACACCATATATTTT.

This clonotype was seen many times. V gene TRBV10-3 combines with J gene TRBJ2-7, with D possibly being TRBD1 (6 bases). This CDR3 has 14 residues. Germline V gene data show CDR1 as ENHRY and CDR2 as SYGVKD. Trimming removed 6 bases at V and 2 bases at J, with 14 bases between. CDR3 bases: TGTGCCATCAGGGGGTGGCAGGGGACCTACGAGCAGTACTTC. Its protein is CAIRGWQGTYEQYF.

In this sample, this clonotype turned up many times. J is TRBJ2-5 and V is TRBV7-9; the D gene is possibly TRBD2 (5 bases). V was shortened by 5 bases and J by 5 bases, with 15 bases between the two germline ends. The germline CDR1 and CDR2 sequences are SEHNR and FQNEAQ (reference sequence). The CDR3 loop spans 14 amino acids. Here the CDR3 reads CASSEDGRRETQYF. The CDR3 nucleotides read TGTGCCAGCAGCGAGGACGGCCGGAGGGAGACCCAGTACTTC.

This clonotype occurred many times. The gene calls are TRBV11-2 and TRBJ2-5; D gene unclear. V was clipped by 2 bases and J by 2 bases, with 9 bases between them. Germline CDR1 is SGHAT and CDR2 is FQNNGV. CDR3 length: 14 amino acids. This CDR3 reads CASSLSGGQETQYF. The CDR3 DNA is TGTGCCAGCAGCTTAAGTGGTGGGCAAGAGACCCAGTACTTC.

The V gene is TRBV11-2, the J gene TRBJ2-1; 10 bases match TRBD2. J gave up 1 base and V 1 base, and 10 bases lay outside the gene matches. Germline V gives CDR1 SGHAT, CDR2 FQNNGV. CDR3 length: 19 amino acids. The CDR3 coding sequence is TGTGCCAGCAGCTTAGCGGGACTAGCGCTTAGGGGTTCCTACAATGAGCAGTTCTTC. As protein: CASSLAGLALRGSYNEQFF.

In its sample, this clonotype was seen once. The chain carries TRBV28 and TRBJ2-7; D remains ambiguous. Germline V gene sequence: CDR1 MDHEN, CDR2 SYDVKM. Trimming left V 4 bases short and J 1 base short, with 17 bases between. This CDR3 is 16 amino acids long. The CDR3 region has the DNA TGTGCCAGCAGTTACCCAAAATCGACACTTTCCTACGAGCAGTACTTC. It specifies CASSYPKSTLSYEQYF.

This chain joins TRBV11-2 and TRBJ1-5; 11 nucleotides match TRBD1. CDR1 is SGHAT, CDR2 FQNNGV, per germline. V was clipped by 5 bases and J by 13 bases; unmatched bases: 13. This CDR3 has 15 residues. The CDR3 region is CASSPGQGAFQAQHF. CDR3 DNA sequence: TGTGCCAGCAGCCCCGGACAGGGGGCTTTTCAGGCGCAGCATTTT.

This clonotype was seen at least ten times. V gene TRBV7-2 combines with J gene TRBJ2-7; tentatively, D is TRBD2 (5 bases). With 5 bases removed from V and 3 bases from J, the gap between germline ends came to 20 bases. The germline V gene encodes CDR1 SGHTA and CDR2 FQGNSA. This CDR3 is 16 amino acids long. This chain's CDR3 is CASSAIGRLQGYEQYF. CDR3 sequence (DNA): TGTGCCAGCAGCGCCATTGGCCGACTACAAGGCTACGAGCAGTACTTC.

Many counts were recorded for this clonotype. The chain has TRBV6-2 or TRBV6-3 and TRBJ2-3; D is ambiguous. The CDR3 has 14 residues. Germline CDR1 and CDR2: MNHEY and SVGEGT. Trimming pared 5 bases from V and 0 bases from J, leaving 9 bases between. In DNA, the CDR3 is TGTGCCAGCAGTGAACGGCAGAGCACAGATACGCAGTATTTT. This gives the protein CASSERQSTDTQYF.

There are many counts of this clonotype. CDR3 residues: CASSFEGGNYGYTF. Here the CDR3 DNA reads TGTGCCAGCAGTTTTGAGGGAGGAAACTATGGCTACACCTTC. The chain joins TRBV6-5 to TRBJ1-2; no reliable D call. With 4 bases removed from V and 2 bases from J, the gap between germline ends came to 11 bases. The CDR3 has 14 amino acids. In germline, CDR1 is MNHEY, CDR2 SVGAGI.

This clonotype showed up many times. The chain couples TRBV6-1 to TRBJ1-1; no clear D gene. The ends were cut back, 6 bases at V and 2 bases at J, with 10 bases in the middle. CDR1 and CDR2 (germline): MNHNS, SASEGT. CDR3 length: 13 residues. The CDR3 region is CASRVLENTEAFF. DNA of the CDR3: TGTGCCAGCAGGGTGTTGGAAAACACTGAAGCTTTCTTT.

This clonotype has at least ten counts. The gene calls are TRBV9 and TRBJ1-6; 7 bases match TRBD1. Germline assignment: CDR1 SGDLS and CDR2 YYNGEE. This CDR3 is 15 amino acids long. Trimming took 5 bases from V and 10 from J; bases not matched to a gene: 12. This CDR3 reads CASSNLQGVVSPLHF. CDR3 bases: TGTGCCAGCAGTAACCTTCAGGGGGTCGTCTCACCCCTCCACTTT.

The chain carries TRBV5-1 and TRBJ2-7, with a weak D call TRBD1 (7 bases). Germline CDR1 SGHRS, CDR2 YFSETQ. The CDR3 covers 15 residues. V shed 3 bases and J shed 3 bases, with 16 bases lying between them. CDR3 coding DNA: TGCGCCAGCAGCTCAGGCGGAGGGGGCATCTACGAGCAGTACTTC. Amino acid sequence: CASSSGGGGIYEQYF.

V is TRBV28 and J is TRBJ2-5; 9 bases are shared with TRBD2. CDR1 and CDR2 (germline): MDHEN, SYDVKM. The J segment lost 4 bases and the V segment lost 4 bases, leaving 7 bases of the junction unmatched. The length of the CDR3 is 15 residues. The CDR3 DNA follows: TGTGCCAGCAGTTCCATAGCGGGAGTGGGAGAGACCCAGTACTTC. Translating it yields CASSSIAGVGETQYF.

This clonotype was counted at least ten times. This chain connects TRBV11-3 to TRBJ2-1; the D gene is possibly TRBD2 (7 bases). V lost 1 base and J 5 bases, leaving 15 bases between the germline ends. Germline CDR1 reads SGHNT; CDR2 reads YENEEA. The CDR3 runs to 16 residues. The CDR3 loop is CASSLGGGGGDNEQFF. CDR3 coding DNA: TGTGCCAGCAGCTTAGGAGGCGGGGGCGGCGACAATGAGCAGTTCTTC.

J is TRBJ2-1 and V is TRBV4-1; a weak D match, TRBD2 (7 bases). Deletions cut 1 base from V and 8 bases from J, with 15 bases between. Germline-derived CDR1 and CDR2 are MGHRA and YSYEKL. The CDR3 runs to 15 residues. The DNA of the CDR3 is TGCGCCAGCAGCCAAGCTGAGGGGGGGGCTGATGAGCAGTTCTTC. Protein sequence: CASSQAEGGADEQFF.

The chain employs TRBV3-1 and TRBJ1-2; TRBD1 matches at 7 bases. The CDR3 extends over 18 amino acids. After removal of 1 base from V and 4 bases from J, the junction contained 15 bases not matched to a gene. CDR1 LGHDT and CDR2 YNNKEL come from the germline V gene (reference sequence). The CDR3 DNA reads as TGTGCCAGCAGCCAAGGTCACAGGGGATTTTCGAGTACCTATGGCTACACCTTC. It is translated as CASSQGHRGFSSTYGYTF. Filled out from reference TRBV3-1 and TRBJ1-2, the complete variable domain reads DTAVSQTPKYLVTQMGNDKSIKCEQNLGHDTMYWYKQDSKKFLKIMFSYNNKELIINETVPNRFSPKSPDKAHLNLHINSLELGDSAVYFCASSQGHRGFSSTYGYTFGSGTRLTVV.

This clonotype is termed medium-sized. The chain is built from TRBV11-2 and TRBJ1-6, with a possible D match to TRBD1 (5 bases). The CDR3 sequence is 16 residues long. Germline assignment: CDR1 SGHAT and CDR2 FQNNGV. V was clipped by 6 bases and J by 10 bases, with 22 bases between them. The CDR3 region has the DNA TGTGCCAGCAGTTCCGGGGCACCAGGGTTAGGATCACCCCTCCACTTT. Its translation is CASSSGAPGLGSPLHF.

The chain uses TRBV28 and TRBJ2-5; TRBD1 aligns across 9 bases. Germline V gene lookup returns CDR1 MDHEN and CDR2 SYDVKM. Losses at the gene ends were 5 bases for V and 5 bases for J; bases not matched to a gene: 15. The CDR3 has 17 amino acids. CDR3 sequence (DNA): TGTGCCAGCAGTGCCGGGACAGGGACCCACGGCGGGGAGACCCAGTACTTC. It translates to CASSAGTGTHGGETQYF.

This clonotype was detected only a few times. The genes are TRBV10-3 and TRBJ1-1, with TRBD1 matching over 7 bases. Germline CDR1 is ENHRY and CDR2 is SYGVKD. V shed 3 bases and J 6 bases; nucleotides not matched to a gene: 4. This CDR3 has 13 amino acids. CDR3 in amino acids: CAISETGVAEAFF. The CDR3 bases are TGTGCCATCAGTGAAACAGGGGTAGCTGAAGCTTTCTTT.